This T cell receptor (beta chain) was profiled in a study of identical twins. Each CDR3 protein gets one entry after TCRdb re-called the 5' RACE reads with MiXCR. The table has about 810,000 distinct CDR3 sequences, 10% to 15% seen once. Whole-study findings and limits: Without tracking the same donors, conclusions rested on cross-sectional statistical analysis.

This clonotype appeared many times. Its specificity is not known. Looked up from germline, CDR1 is SGHVS and CDR2 is FQNEAQ. The CDR3 length is 20 residues. V shed 3 bases and J 0 bases; nucleotides not matched to a gene: 17. These records were also assigned to another study, of yellow fever vaccine responses in identical twins.

J is TRBJ2-3 and V is TRBV7-8, with 8 bases identical to TRBD2. This receptor was taken from a woman between 18 and 29 years old in good health. What was sequenced was PBMCs. For the CDR3, the DNA is TGTGCCAGCAGCTTCCATCCCCTAGGCGGGGGGATCGCTAGCACAGATACGCAGTATTTT. Amino acid sequence: CASSFHPLGGGIASTDTQYF.